The rows below give T cell receptor beta chains drawn from one sample of a study of blood T cell repertoires in COVID-19. Generated by immunoSEQ multiplex PCR, the TCRdb table keeps only in-frame clones and is missing some. The sample has more than 150,000 clones, more than 65% seen once; the top ten hold over 8%. The sample comprised peripheral blood. Receptors originate from a woman aged 45-65 years with acute or convalescent COVID-19. CDR3s include the opening cysteine and the closing phenylalanine or tryptophan. The D gene is left open where the match is weak. A clone size is listed for some rows: how often the clone was seen (once, few, many), or a class if it is expanded.

D gene: NA; V gene: TRBV5-5; clone size: NA; J gene: TRBJ1-1; CDR3 DNA: TGTGCCAGCAGCTTGGGGGCAGGGAACACTGAAGCTTTCTTT; CDR3 protein: CASSLGAGNTEAFF
D gene: NA; V gene: TRBV12-5; clone size: few; J gene: TRBJ2-5; CDR3 DNA: TGTGCTAGTGGTTTGGAAACAGGGTACCAAGAGACCCAGTACTTC; CDR3 protein: CASGLETGYQETQYF
D gene: TRBD2; V gene: TRBV11-3; clone size: NA; J gene: TRBJ2-5; CDR3 DNA: TGTGCCAGCAGCGATGAGCGGGAGTCAGAGACCCAGTACTTC; CDR3 protein: CASSDERESETQYF
D gene: NA; V gene: TRBV20-1; clone size: few; J gene: TRBJ2-6; CDR3 DNA: TGCAGTGCTAGTCGCTCTGGGGCCAACGTCCTGACTTTC; CDR3 protein: CSASRSGANVLTF
D gene: NA; V gene: TRBV10-3; clone size: NA; J gene: TRBJ1-6; CDR3 DNA: TGTGCCATCAGTGGGGGGGATAATTCACCCCTCCACTTT; CDR3 protein: CAISGGDNSPLHF
D gene: NA; V gene: TRBV19; clone size: NA; J gene: TRBJ2-1; CDR3 DNA: TGTGCCAGTAGTCTAGCTTTATCCTACAATGAGCAGTTCTTC; CDR3 protein: CASSLALSYNEQFF
D gene: TRBD1; V gene: TRBV4-1; clone size: once; J gene: TRBJ2-2; CDR3 DNA: TGCGCCAGCAGCCAGATCAGGGGGCCGAACACCGGGGAGCTGTTTTTT; CDR3 protein: CASSQIRGPNTGELFF
D gene: NA; V gene: TRBV3-1/TRBV3-2; clone size: NA; J gene: TRBJ2-1; CDR3 DNA: TGTGCCAGCCAGACTACCGGGTCCAATGAGCAGTTCTTC; CDR3 protein: CASQTTGSNEQFF
D gene: NA; V gene: TRBV7-2; clone size: NA; J gene: TRBJ2-5; CDR3 DNA: TGTGCCAGCAGCTTAGGAGCCAGGACAGACTCTGGGGCCCAGTACTTC; CDR3 protein: CASSLGARTDSGAQYF
D gene: NA; V gene: TRBV19; clone size: NA; J gene: TRBJ1-5; CDR3 DNA: TGTGCCAGTAGTATAGATTCGTATCAGCCCCAGCATTTT; CDR3 protein: CASSIDSYQPQHF
D gene: NA; V gene: TRBV25-1; clone size: NA; J gene: TRBJ2-7; CDR3 DNA: TGTGCCGCTACAGGGTTGGGCGAGCAGTACTTC; CDR3 protein: CAATGLGEQYF
D gene: TRBD1; V gene: TRBV6-1; clone size: once; J gene: TRBJ1-1; CDR3 DNA: TGTGCCAGCAGTGAAAGGGGACAGTTGAACACTGAAGCTTTCTTT; CDR3 protein: CASSERGQLNTEAFF
D gene: TRBD1; V gene: TRBV27; clone size: NA; J gene: TRBJ1-1; CDR3 DNA: TGTGCCAGCAGTTTTCGGGACAGGGCGGGAGCTTTCTTT; CDR3 protein: CASSFRDRAGAFF
D gene: NA; V gene: TRBV28; clone size: NA; J gene: TRBJ2-1; CDR3 DNA: TGTGCCAGCAGTTTACGGGGTCTGACCTACAATGAGCAGTTCTTC; CDR3 protein: CASSLRGLTYNEQFF
D gene: TRBD1; V gene: TRBV7-8; clone size: NA; J gene: TRBJ1-5; CDR3 DNA: TGTGCCAGCAGCTTAGTCGGACAGGGAGGTCAGCCCCAGCATTTT; CDR3 protein: CASSLVGQGGQPQHF
D gene: TRBD1; V gene: TRBV6-2/TRBV6-3; clone size: NA; J gene: TRBJ2-5; CDR3 DNA: TGTGCCAGCAGTTACCGACCAGACAGGGGGCAAGAGACCCAGTACTTC; CDR3 protein: CASSYRPDRGQETQYF
D gene: NA; V gene: TRBV24-1; clone size: NA; J gene: TRBJ2-3; CDR3 DNA: TGTGCCACCTCAGTATATGGCACAGATACGCAGTATTTT; CDR3 protein: CATSVYGTDTQYF
D gene: TRBD1; V gene: TRBV27; clone size: NA; J gene: TRBJ1-2; CDR3 DNA: TGTGCCAGCAGTTTCGCGGACAGGTTCCCCTATGGCTACACCTTC; CDR3 protein: CASSFADRFPYGYTF
D gene: TRBD1; V gene: TRBV4-3; clone size: NA; J gene: TRBJ1-3; CDR3 DNA: TGCGCCAGCAGCCGAGAACAGGGGGCTGCGGTTGAGAACACCATATATTTT; CDR3 protein: CASSREQGAAVENTIYF
D gene: TRBD2; V gene: TRBV10-3; clone size: few; J gene: TRBJ2-2; CDR3 DNA: TGTGCCATCAGTGGCGGCGCGACAGCGGGGGACACCGGGGAGCTGTTTTTT; CDR3 protein: CAISGGATAGDTGELFF
D gene: NA; V gene: TRBV28; clone size: NA; J gene: TRBJ1-4; CDR3 DNA: TGTGCCGGAACAGCCCCCGGGGATGAAAAACTGTTTTTT; CDR3 protein: CAGTAPGDEKLFF
D gene: TRBD1; V gene: TRBV6-6; clone size: NA; J gene: TRBJ2-5; CDR3 DNA: TGTGCCAGCGGGCCGTCCAACACAGGGGGCAGGGGGACCCAGTACTTC; CDR3 protein: CASGPSNTGGRGTQYF
D gene: NA; V gene: TRBV9; clone size: NA; J gene: TRBJ2-5; CDR3 DNA: TGTGCCAGCAGCGTAGGAGGCACGGGACTGGCGACCCAGTACTTC; CDR3 protein: CASSVGGTGLATQYF
D gene: TRBD2; V gene: TRBV27; clone size: NA; J gene: TRBJ2-3; CDR3 DNA: TGTGCCAGCAGTTTATCGGGGGGAGGGACAGATACGCAGTATTTT; CDR3 protein: CASSLSGGGTDTQYF
D gene: NA; V gene: TRBV7-8; clone size: NA; J gene: TRBJ1-6; CDR3 DNA: TGTGCCAGCAGCCAGGGGTTACCCCTCCACTTT; CDR3 protein: CASSQGLPLHF
D gene: TRBD2; V gene: TRBV7-4; clone size: NA; J gene: TRBJ2-2; CDR3 DNA: TGTGCCAGCAGCTTAGGGGATGGGACTAGCGGGAACACCGGGGAGCTGTTTTTT; CDR3 protein: CASSLGDGTSGNTGELFF
D gene: NA; V gene: TRBV7-6; clone size: NA; J gene: TRBJ1-6; CDR3 DNA: TGTGCCAGCAGCTCCAAGGCGGGGTTTAGTTCACCCCTCCACTTT; CDR3 protein: CASSSKAGFSSPLHF
D gene: TRBD2; V gene: TRBV4-2; clone size: many; J gene: TRBJ2-2; CDR3 DNA: TGTGCCAGCAGCCAAACTAGCGGGGGGGCGGATGGGGAGCTGTTTTTT; CDR3 protein: CASSQTSGGADGELFF
D gene: NA; V gene: TRBV5-1; clone size: few; J gene: TRBJ1-1; CDR3 DNA: TGCGCCAGCAGCTTGTCCGGGGGGAACCTGAACACTGAAGCTTTCTTT; CDR3 protein: CASSLSGGNLNTEAFF
D gene: NA; V gene: TRBV2; clone size: few; J gene: TRBJ1-2; CDR3 DNA: TGTGCCAGCAGCAACGTAGGGGCAGAGTATGGCTACACCTTC; CDR3 protein: CASSNVGAEYGYTF
D gene: TRBD2; V gene: TRBV9; clone size: once; J gene: TRBJ2-2; CDR3 DNA: TGTGCCAGCAGCGCGCCCCCGGGACTAAGTTTCTCCGGGGAGCTGTTTTTT; CDR3 protein: CASSAPPGLSFSGELFF
D gene: NA; V gene: TRBV6-5; clone size: NA; J gene: TRBJ1-6; CDR3 DNA: TGTGCCTGTAACGAAATGGGGGCCAGCTCACCCCTCCACTTT; CDR3 protein: CACNEMGASSPLHF
D gene: TRBD1; V gene: TRBV4-3; clone size: few; J gene: TRBJ2-1; CDR3 DNA: TGCGCCAGCAGCCAGGAGACAGGGGGCTCCTACAATGAGCAGTTCTTC; CDR3 protein: CASSQETGGSYNEQFF
D gene: TRBD1; V gene: TRBV9; clone size: few; J gene: TRBJ1-2; CDR3 DNA: TGTGCCAGCAGCACGGGACAGTCGAGCAGGGGCTACACCTTC; CDR3 protein: CASSTGQSSRGYTF
D gene: TRBD1; V gene: TRBV5-1; clone size: NA; J gene: TRBJ1-4; CDR3 DNA: TGCGCCAGCAGCTATGGACAGGGTCTAGGTGAAAAACTGTTTTTT; CDR3 protein: CASSYGQGLGEKLFF
D gene: NA; V gene: TRBV28; clone size: NA; J gene: TRBJ2-4; CDR3 DNA: TGTGCCAGCAGTTTACCTACGGAGGGCATTCAGTACTTC; CDR3 protein: CASSLPTEGIQYF
D gene: NA; V gene: TRBV6-2/TRBV6-3; clone size: NA; J gene: TRBJ2-2; CDR3 DNA: TGTGCCAGCAGTCTCGCGGGGTCAGGGGAGCTGTTTTTT; CDR3 protein: CASSLAGSGELFF
D gene: TRBD2; V gene: TRBV6-2/TRBV6-3; clone size: NA; J gene: TRBJ2-1; CDR3 DNA: TGTGCCAGCAGTTACCCCGGGGCCGGGGGGAATGAGCAGTTCTTC; CDR3 protein: CASSYPGAGGNEQFF
D gene: TRBD1; V gene: TRBV5-1; clone size: once; J gene: TRBJ2-2; CDR3 DNA: TGCGCCAGCAGAGGGGGCGTCAACACCGGGGAGCTGTTTTTT; CDR3 protein: CASRGGVNTGELFF
D gene: TRBD1; V gene: TRBV24-1; clone size: NA; J gene: TRBJ2-7; CDR3 DNA: TGTGCCACCAGTGAGTCAGGGGGCGAAAGCTACGAGCAGTACTTC; CDR3 protein: CATSESGGESYEQYF
D gene: TRBD1; V gene: TRBV2; clone size: NA; J gene: TRBJ2-6; CDR3 DNA: TGTGCCAGCAGCCACGTAATTGGACAGGGGAGTGTCTCTGGGGCCAACGTCCTGACTTTC; CDR3 protein: CASSHVIGQGSVSGANVLTF
D gene: NA; V gene: TRBV11-1; clone size: NA; J gene: TRBJ2-2; CDR3 DNA: TGTGCCAGCAGCCCCAACCTCCTCAGGGGCGGGGAGCTGTTTTTT; CDR3 protein: CASSPNLLRGGELFF
D gene: NA; V gene: TRBV6-5; clone size: NA; J gene: TRBJ1-4; CDR3 DNA: TGTGCCAGCAGTCGAGACAGGGAAAAACTGTTTTTT; CDR3 protein: CASSRDREKLFF
D gene: TRBD1; V gene: TRBV4-2; clone size: NA; J gene: TRBJ2-1; CDR3 DNA: TGTGCCAGCGGCCCGACAGGGGGCGAGGGCAATGAGCAGTTCTTC; CDR3 protein: CASGPTGGEGNEQFF
D gene: NA; V gene: TRBV30; clone size: NA; J gene: TRBJ2-1; CDR3 DNA: TGTGCCTGGAGTCGTAGCTCCTACAATGAGCAGTTCTTC; CDR3 protein: CAWSRSSYNEQFF
D gene: NA; V gene: TRBV5-4; clone size: NA; J gene: TRBJ2-1; CDR3 DNA: TGTGCCAGCAGCTTGGATCTAGCAGCGTACAATGAGCAGTTCTTC; CDR3 protein: CASSLDLAAYNEQFF
D gene: NA; V gene: TRBV6-5; clone size: few; J gene: TRBJ1-6; CDR3 DNA: TGTGCCAGCGGGGCGAGCTCCTATAATTCACCCCTCCACTTT; CDR3 protein: CASGASSYNSPLHF
D gene: TRBD2; V gene: TRBV4-3; clone size: NA; J gene: TRBJ2-7; CDR3 DNA: TGCGCCAGCAGCCAAATCCGAGGGACTAGCGTTAACGAGCAGTACTTC; CDR3 protein: CASSQIRGTSVNEQYF
D gene: TRBD1; V gene: TRBV6-5; clone size: once; J gene: TRBJ1-4; CDR3 DNA: TGTGCCAGCAGTTACCAAGGACAGGGTAGGGAAAAACTGTTTTTT; CDR3 protein: CASSYQGQGREKLFF
D gene: NA; V gene: TRBV29-1; clone size: once; J gene: TRBJ2-7; CDR3 DNA: TGCAGCTCAAGACAAAACGAGCAGTACTTC; CDR3 protein: CSSRQNEQYF
D gene: NA; V gene: TRBV5-8; clone size: few; J gene: TRBJ1-3; CDR3 DNA: TGTGCCAGCAGCTTGGAGGCAGGGGTAGTTGGAAACACCATATATTTT; CDR3 protein: CASSLEAGVVGNTIYF
D gene: NA; V gene: TRBV3-1/TRBV3-2; clone size: NA; J gene: TRBJ1-6; CDR3 DNA: TGTGCCAGCAGCCCCCGTGGGATCGGGGATTCACCCCTCCACTTT; CDR3 protein: CASSPRGIGDSPLHF
D gene: NA; V gene: TRBV19; clone size: NA; J gene: TRBJ2-7; CDR3 DNA: TGTGCCAGTAGTAGAGGAAACGAGCAGTACTTC; CDR3 protein: CASSRGNEQYF
D gene: NA; V gene: TRBV7-9; clone size: NA; J gene: TRBJ1-2; CDR3 DNA: TGTGCCAGCAGCTTAGATGTGGCATCCCCGTATGGCTACACCTTC; CDR3 protein: CASSLDVASPYGYTF
D gene: TRBD2; V gene: TRBV7-2; clone size: NA; J gene: TRBJ2-5; CDR3 DNA: TGTGCCAGCAGCTCGAAAATAGCGGGAGGAGTAGAGACCCAGTACTTC; CDR3 protein: CASSSKIAGGVETQYF
D gene: NA; V gene: TRBV5-1; clone size: NA; J gene: TRBJ1-1; CDR3 DNA: TGCGCCAGCAGCCAGGATAGGGGGGAAGCTTTCTTT; CDR3 protein: CASSQDRGEAFF
D gene: TRBD1; V gene: TRBV27; clone size: NA; J gene: TRBJ2-2; CDR3 DNA: TGTGCCAGCAGAACAGGGGGCCAGTGGTTAGCCGGGGAGCTGTTTTTT; CDR3 protein: CASRTGGQWLAGELFF
D gene: NA; V gene: TRBV3-1/TRBV3-2; clone size: NA; J gene: TRBJ1-2; CDR3 DNA: TGTGCCAGCAGCCTCCAGGTTAGCTATGGCTACACCTTC; CDR3 protein: CASSLQVSYGYTF
D gene: TRBD2; V gene: TRBV11-2; clone size: NA; J gene: TRBJ2-2; CDR3 DNA: TGTGCCAGCAGCCCCAGGACTAGCTCCGGGGAGCTGTTTTTT; CDR3 protein: CASSPRTSSGELFF